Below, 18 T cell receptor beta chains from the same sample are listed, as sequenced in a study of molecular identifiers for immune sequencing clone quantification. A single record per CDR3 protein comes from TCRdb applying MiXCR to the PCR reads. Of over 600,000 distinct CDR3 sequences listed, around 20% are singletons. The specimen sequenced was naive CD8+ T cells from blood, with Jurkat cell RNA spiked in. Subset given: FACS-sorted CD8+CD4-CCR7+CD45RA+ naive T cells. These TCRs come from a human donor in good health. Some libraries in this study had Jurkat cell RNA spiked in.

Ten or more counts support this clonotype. The CDR3, as DNA: TGCGCCAGCAGCCCCGGGGCGGGAACCTACGAGCAGTACTTC. Translated: CASSPGAGTYEQYF. The chain employs TRBV4-1 and TRBJ2-7; possibly TRBD2 for D (6 bases). The CDR3 has 14 residues. V lost 4 bases and J lost 2, with 12 bases in between. The germline gives CDR1 MGHRA, CDR2 YSYEKL.

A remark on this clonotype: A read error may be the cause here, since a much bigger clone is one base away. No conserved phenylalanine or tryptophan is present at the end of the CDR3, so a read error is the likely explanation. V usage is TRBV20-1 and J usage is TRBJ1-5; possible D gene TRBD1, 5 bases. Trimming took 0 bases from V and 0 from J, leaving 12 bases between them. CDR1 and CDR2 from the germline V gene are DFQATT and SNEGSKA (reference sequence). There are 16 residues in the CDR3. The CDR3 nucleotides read TGCAGTGCTAGAGATCCCCAGGGCGATAGCAATCAGCCCCAGCATCTT. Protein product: CSARDPQGDSNQPQHL.

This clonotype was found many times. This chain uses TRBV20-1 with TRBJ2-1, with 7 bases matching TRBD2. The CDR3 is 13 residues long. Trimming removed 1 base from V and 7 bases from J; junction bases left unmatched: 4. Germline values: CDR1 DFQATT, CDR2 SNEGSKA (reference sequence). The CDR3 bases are TGCAGTGCTAGAGGGCTAGCGGAGAATGAGCAGTTCTTC. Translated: CSARGLAENEQFF.

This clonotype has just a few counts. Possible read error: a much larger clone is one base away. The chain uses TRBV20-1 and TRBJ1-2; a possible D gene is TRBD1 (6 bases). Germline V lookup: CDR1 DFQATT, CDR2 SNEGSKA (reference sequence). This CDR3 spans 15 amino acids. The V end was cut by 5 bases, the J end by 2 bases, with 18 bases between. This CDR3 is CSAESGAGANYGYTF. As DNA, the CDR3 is TGCAGTGCTGAGTCCGGGGCAGGGGCGAACTATGGCTACACCTTC.

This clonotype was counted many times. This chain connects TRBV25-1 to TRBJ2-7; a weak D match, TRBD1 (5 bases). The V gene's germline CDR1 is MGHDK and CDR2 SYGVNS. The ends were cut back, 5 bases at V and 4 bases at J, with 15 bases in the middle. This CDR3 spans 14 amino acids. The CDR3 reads CASSSSDRIYEQYF. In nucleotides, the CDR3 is TGTGCCAGCAGTTCGTCCGACAGAATTTACGAGCAGTACTTC.

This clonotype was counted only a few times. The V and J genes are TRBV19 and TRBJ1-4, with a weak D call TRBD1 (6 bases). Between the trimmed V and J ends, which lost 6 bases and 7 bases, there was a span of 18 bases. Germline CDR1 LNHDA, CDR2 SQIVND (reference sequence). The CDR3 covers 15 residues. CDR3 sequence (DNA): TGTGCCAGTAGGAGGGGGACACGAGGTATTGAAAAACTGTTTTTT. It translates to CASRRGTRGIEKLFF. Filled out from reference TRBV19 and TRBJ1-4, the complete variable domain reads DGGITQSPKYLFRKEGQNVTLSCEQNLNHDAMYWYRQDPGQGLRLIYYSQIVNDFQKGDIAEGYSVSREKKESFPLTVTSAQKNPTAFYLCASRRGTRGIEKLFFGSGTQLSVL.

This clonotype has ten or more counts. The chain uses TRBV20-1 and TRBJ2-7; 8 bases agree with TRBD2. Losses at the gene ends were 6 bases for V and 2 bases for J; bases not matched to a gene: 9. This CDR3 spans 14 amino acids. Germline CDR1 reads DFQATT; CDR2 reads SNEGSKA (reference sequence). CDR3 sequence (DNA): TGCAGTGCCCCGCTACAGCGGGGGACCTACGAGCAGTACTTC. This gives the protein CSAPLQRGTYEQYF.

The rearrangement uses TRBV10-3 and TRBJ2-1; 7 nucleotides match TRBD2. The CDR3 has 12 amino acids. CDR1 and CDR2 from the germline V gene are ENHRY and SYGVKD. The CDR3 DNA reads TGTGAACCACCGGGGACTAACAATGAGCAGTTCTTC. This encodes CEPPGTNNEQFF.

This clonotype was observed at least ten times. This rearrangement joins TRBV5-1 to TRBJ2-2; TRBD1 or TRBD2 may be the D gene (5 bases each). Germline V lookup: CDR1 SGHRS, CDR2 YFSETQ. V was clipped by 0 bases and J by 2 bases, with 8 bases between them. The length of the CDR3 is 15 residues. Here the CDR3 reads CASSLGWDNTGELFF. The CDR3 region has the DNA TGCGCCAGCAGCTTGGGATGGGACAACACCGGGGAGCTGTTTTTT.

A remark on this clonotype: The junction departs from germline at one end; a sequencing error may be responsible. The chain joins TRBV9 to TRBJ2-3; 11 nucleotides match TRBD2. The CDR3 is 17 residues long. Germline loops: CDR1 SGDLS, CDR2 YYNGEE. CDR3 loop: CASSVGRLAGGSDAQYF. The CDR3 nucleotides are TGTGCCAGCAGCGTAGGGAGGCTAGCGGGGGGCTCAGATGCGCAGTATTTT.

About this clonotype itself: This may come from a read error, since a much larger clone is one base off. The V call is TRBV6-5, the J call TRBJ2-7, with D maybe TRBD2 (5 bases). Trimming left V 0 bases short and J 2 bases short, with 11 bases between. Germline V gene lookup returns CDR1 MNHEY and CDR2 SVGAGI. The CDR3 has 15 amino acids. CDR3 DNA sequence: TGTGCCAGCAGTTACTCGGACCCGAGGGCCTACGAGCAGTACTTC. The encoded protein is CASSYSDPRAYEQYF.

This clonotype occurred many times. CDR3 sequence (DNA): TGTGCCAGCAGCCCAGAAGGGGGCTATGTGGGTGACATTCAGTACTTC. As protein: CASSPEGGYVGDIQYF. The rearrangement links TRBV7-9 to TRBJ2-4; 7 nucleotides line up with TRBD1. The CDR3 contains 16 residues. The J segment lost 8 bases and the V segment lost 5 bases, leaving 15 bases of the junction unmatched. Germline CDR1 and CDR2: SEHNR and FQNEAQ (reference sequence).

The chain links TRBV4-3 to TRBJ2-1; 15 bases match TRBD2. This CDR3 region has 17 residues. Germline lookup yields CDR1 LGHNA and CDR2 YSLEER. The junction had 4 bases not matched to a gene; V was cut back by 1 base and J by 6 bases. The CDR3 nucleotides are TGCGCCAGCAGCCAAGGGACTAGCGGGGGGGCCCTCAATGAGCAGTTCTTC. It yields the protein CASSQGTSGGALNEQFF.

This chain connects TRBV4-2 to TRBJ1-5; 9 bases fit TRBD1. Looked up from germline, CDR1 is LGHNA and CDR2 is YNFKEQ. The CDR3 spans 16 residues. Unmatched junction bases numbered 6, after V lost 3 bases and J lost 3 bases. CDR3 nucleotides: TGTGCCAGCAGCCACCTACAGGGGGCCCTCAATCAGCCCCAGCATTTT. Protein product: CASSHLQGALNQPQHF.

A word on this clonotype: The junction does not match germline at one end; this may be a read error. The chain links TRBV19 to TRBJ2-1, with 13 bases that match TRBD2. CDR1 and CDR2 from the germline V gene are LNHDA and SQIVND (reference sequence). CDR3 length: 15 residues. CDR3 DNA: TGTGCCAGTAGTGACGGGGGACTAGCGGGGCAAGAGCGGTTCTTC. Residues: CASSDGGLAGQERFF.

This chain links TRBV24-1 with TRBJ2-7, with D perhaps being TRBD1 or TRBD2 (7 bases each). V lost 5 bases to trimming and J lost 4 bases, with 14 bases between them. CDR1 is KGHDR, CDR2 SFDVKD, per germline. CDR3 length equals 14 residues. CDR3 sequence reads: CATSVNQGGYEQYF. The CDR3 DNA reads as TGTGCCACCAGTGTCAACCAGGGGGGGTACGAGCAGTACTTC.

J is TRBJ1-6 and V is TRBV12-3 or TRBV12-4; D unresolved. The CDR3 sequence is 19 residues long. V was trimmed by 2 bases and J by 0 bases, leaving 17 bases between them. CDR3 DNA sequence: TGTGCCAGCAGTTTATCAATCCATGCCCATAGCTCCTATAATTCACCCCTCCACTTT. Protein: CASSLSIHAHSSYNSPLHF.

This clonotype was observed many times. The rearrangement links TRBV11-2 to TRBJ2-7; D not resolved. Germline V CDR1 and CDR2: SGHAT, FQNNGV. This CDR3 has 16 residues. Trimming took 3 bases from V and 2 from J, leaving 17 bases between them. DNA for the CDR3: TGTGCCAGCAGCTTCGCCCCGCGGACGACAACCTACGAGCAGTACTTC. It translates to CASSFAPRTTTYEQYF.